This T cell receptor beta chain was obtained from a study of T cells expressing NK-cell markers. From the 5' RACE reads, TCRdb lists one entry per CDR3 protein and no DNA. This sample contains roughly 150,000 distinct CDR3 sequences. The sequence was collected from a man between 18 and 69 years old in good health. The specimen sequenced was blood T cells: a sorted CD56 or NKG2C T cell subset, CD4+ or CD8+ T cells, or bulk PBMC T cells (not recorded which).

The CDR3 here is CASSHFQQNTEAFF. V and J are TRBV4-2 and TRBJ1-1. The CDR3 contains 14 residues. Germline V gene lookup returns CDR1 LGHNA and CDR2 YNFKEQ.